The sequence of this T cell receptor beta chain was determined in a study of shared clonotypes between healthy human individuals. Data came from immunoSEQ multiplex PCR; TCRdb stores just in-frame clones and leaves some out. The table includes hundreds of thousands of clones, about 92% detected once. About this clone itself: Its antigen is undetermined.

Notes on the study in general: Collection of samples was limited to blood; tissue repertoires likely differ.

Naive CD8 cells lacked CD45RO and underwent positive selection for CCR7, leaving out terminally differentiated effector memory CD45RA+ cells. The TCR was taken from a man in his thirties or forties in good health. The sequencing input was naive CD8+ T cells sorted from blood.

The CDR3 sequence: CASGLVPYNEQFF. The CDR3 nucleotides are TGTGCCAGCGGACTAGTCCCCTACAATGAGCAGTTCTTC. V gene TRBV27 combines with J gene TRBJ2-1; 7 nucleotides match TRBD2. Trimming took 8 bases from V and 2 from J; bases not matched to a gene: 3. The CDR3 has 13 amino acids. CDR1 and CDR2 from the germline V gene are MNHEY and SMNVEV (reference sequence).